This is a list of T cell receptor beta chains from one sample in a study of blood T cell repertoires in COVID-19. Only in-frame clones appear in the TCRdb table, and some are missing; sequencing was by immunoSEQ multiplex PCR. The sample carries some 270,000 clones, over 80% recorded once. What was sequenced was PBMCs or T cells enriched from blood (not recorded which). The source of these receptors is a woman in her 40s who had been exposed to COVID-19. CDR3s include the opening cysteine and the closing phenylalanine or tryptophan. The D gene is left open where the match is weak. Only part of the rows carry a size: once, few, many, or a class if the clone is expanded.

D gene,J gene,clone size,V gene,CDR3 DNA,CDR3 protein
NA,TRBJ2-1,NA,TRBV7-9,TGTGCCAGCAGCTTAGACATTGGAGGGGTAACGACCTACAATGAGCAGTTCTTC,CASSLDIGGVTTYNEQFF
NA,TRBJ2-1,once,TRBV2,TGTGCCAGCGGCGCGGGGGCATGGAACTACAATGAGCAGTTCTTC,CASGAGAWNYNEQFF
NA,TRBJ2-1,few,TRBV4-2,TGTGCCAGCAGCCAAGATAGTGGCAGGGTGAATGAGCAGTTCTTC,CASSQDSGRVNEQFF
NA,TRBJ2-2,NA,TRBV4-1,TGCGCCAGCAGCCAAGATAGTAGATACAGGTCTTCCGGGGAGCTGTTTTTT,CASSQDSRYRSSGELFF
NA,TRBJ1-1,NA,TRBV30,TGTGCCTGGGGGGGGCGGGATACTGAAGCTTTCTTT,CAWGGRDTEAFF
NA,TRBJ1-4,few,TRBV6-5,TGTGCCAGCAGTTTTACAATAACTAATGAAAAACTGTTTTTT,CASSFTITNEKLFF
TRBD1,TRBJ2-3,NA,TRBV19,TGTGCCAGTATTTCAACGACGGGACAGGGAGGCACAGATACGCAGTATTTT,CASISTTGQGGTDTQYF
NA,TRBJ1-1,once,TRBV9,TGTGCCAGCAGCCCAACTTTGAACACTGAAGCTTTCTTT,CASSPTLNTEAFF
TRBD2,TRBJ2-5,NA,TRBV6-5,TGTGCCAGCAGTTTTTGGGGGAGGGAGTTCCAAGAGACCCAGTACTTC,CASSFWGREFQETQYF
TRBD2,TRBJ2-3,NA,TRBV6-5,TGTGCCAGCAGGGTACGGGGGGGGACAGATACGCAGTATTTT,CASRVRGGTDTQYF
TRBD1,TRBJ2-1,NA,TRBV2,TGTGCCAGCAGAGGGACAGAGAATTTGAGAAACTCCTACAATGAGCAGTTCTTC,CASRGTENLRNSYNEQFF
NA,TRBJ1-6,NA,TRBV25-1,TGTGCCAGCAGTGACTACTCCAGGGCAAGTAATTCACCCCTCCACTTT,CASSDYSRASNSPLHF
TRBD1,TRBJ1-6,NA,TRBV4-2,TGTGCCAGCAGCCAAGAACTCCGGGACAGGGCAAGCTCCTATAATTCACCCCTCCACTTT,CASSQELRDRASSYNSPLHF
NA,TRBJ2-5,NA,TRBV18,TGTGCCAGCTCACCACCATCTGGGCTCGGGACCCAGTACTTC,CASSPPSGLGTQYF
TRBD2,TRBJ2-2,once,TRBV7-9,TGTGCCAGCAGCCGAGGACTAGCGGGGTACACCGGGGAGCTGTTTTTT,CASSRGLAGYTGELFF
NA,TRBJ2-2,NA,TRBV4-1,TGCGCCAGCAGCCAAGAAGCGGTGAGGACCGGGGAGCTGTTTTTT,CASSQEAVRTGELFF
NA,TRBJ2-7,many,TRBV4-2,TGTGCCAGCAGCCTAGGGCAGGGTTCCTACGAGCAGTACTTC,CASSLGQGSYEQYF
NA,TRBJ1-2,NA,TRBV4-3,TGCGCCAGCAGCCAAGATCGGGGGGCTGGCTACACCTTC,CASSQDRGAGYTF
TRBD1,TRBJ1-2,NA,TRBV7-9,TGTGCCAGCAGCGGGACAGGGGTAGACGGCTACACCTTC,CASSGTGVDGYTF
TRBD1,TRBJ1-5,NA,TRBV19,TGTGCCAGTAGTATAACCGGGACAGGGGGGCGAAATCAGCCCCAGCATTTT,CASSITGTGGRNQPQHF
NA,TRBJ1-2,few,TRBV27,TGTGCCAGCAGTTTCAACCCACAGGAAGGCTATGGCTACACCTTC,CASSFNPQEGYGYTF
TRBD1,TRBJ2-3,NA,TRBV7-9,TGTGCCAGCAGCCACGACAGGGGGCAGGGGGGAGATACGCAGTATTTT,CASSHDRGQGGDTQYF
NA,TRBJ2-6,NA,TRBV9,TGTGCCAGCAGCTCCAACTCTGGGGCCAACGTCCTGACTTTC,CASSSNSGANVLTF
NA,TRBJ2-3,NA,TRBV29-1,TGCAGCGGACAAGTCACAGATACGCAGTATTTT,CSGQVTDTQYF
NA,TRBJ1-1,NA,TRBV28,TGTGCCAGCGGTCAGGCAAGTAGCACTGAAGCTTTCTTT,CASGQASSTEAFF